What follows are 26 T cell receptor beta chains derived from one specimen sequenced in a study of glioma-infiltrating T cells. Using RNA template, CDR3s of TCR alpha and beta were amplified with iRepertoire arm-PCR. TCRdb processed the multiplex PCR reads anew with MiXCR; each CDR3 protein has one entry. The sample yields roughly 350,000 distinct CDR3 sequences, about two fifths seen once. The specimen was glioma tissue, nonneoplastic brain tissue, or PBMCs (not recorded which). The receptor source for this set is a human donor with low-grade glioma or glioblastoma, undergoing nonglioma brain surgery, or in good health (not recorded which).

Remarks on this clonotype: A much larger clone sits a single nucleotide away, making a read error possible. This chain links TRBV6-4 with TRBJ2-1; 8 bases agree with TRBD2. Germline V lookup: CDR1 MRHNA, CDR2 SNTAGT. The CDR3 contains 13 residues. The CDR3 DNA follows: TGTGCCAGCAGTGGGACTAGCTACAATGGGCAGTTCTTC. Translation: CASSGTSYNGQFF.

This clonotype was observed a few times. The chain uses TRBV28 and TRBJ1-6; no reliable D call. The germline gives CDR1 MDHEN, CDR2 SYDVKM. This CDR3 comprises 17 residues. V lost 8 bases and J 4 bases, leaving 21 bases between the germline ends. The CDR3 region has the DNA TGTGCCAGCTGTCGACTACAGAATATTATATATAATTCACCCCTCCACTTT. It codes for CASCRLQNIIYNSPLHF.

The V and J genes are TRBV20-1 and TRBJ2-7; tentatively, D is TRBD2 (6 bases). There are 14 residues in the CDR3. Germline CDR1 DFQATT, CDR2 SNEGSKA (reference sequence). Trimming stripped 1 base from V and 2 bases from J, with 12 bases between. CDR3 nucleotide sequence: TGCAGTGCTAGAGTAGCGGAACACACCTACGAGCAGTACTTC. Amino acid sequence: CSARVAEHTYEQYF.

This CDR3 reads CASSHPGQGYGYTF. Written as DNA, the CDR3 is TGTGCCAGCAGCCACCCGGGACAGGGCTATGGCTACACCTTC. V is TRBV7-9 and J is TRBJ1-2; the match to TRBD1 covers 9 bases. CDR3 length equals 14 residues. Trimming cost V 5 bases and J 4 bases; bases outside gene matches: 5. Germline V gene data show CDR1 as SEHNR and CDR2 as FQNEAQ (reference sequence).

As for this clonotype: A read error may be the cause here, since a much bigger clone is one base away. V is TRBV15 and J is TRBJ2-7; maybe TRBD1 (6 bases). The CDR3 spans 15 residues. CDR1 LNHNV and CDR2 YYDKDF come from the germline V gene (reference sequence). The CDR3 is CATSRGQDSSYKQYF. The CDR3 bases are TGTGCCACCAGCAGAGGACAGGACAGCTCCTACAAGCAGTACTTC.

The V and J genes are TRBV4-1 and TRBJ2-1, with 9 bases lining up with TRBD2. Germline V lookup: CDR1 MGHRA, CDR2 YSYEKL. V dropped 3 bases and J dropped 1; count of bases not matched to a gene: 4. The CDR3 runs 16 residues. The CDR3 nucleotides read TGCGCCAGCAGCCAGGGGGCGGGAGGGTCCTACAATGAGCAGTTCTTC. Its translation is CASSQGAGGSYNEQFF.

This clonotype was recorded at least ten times. This rearrangement joins TRBV6-1 to TRBJ2-7; D could derive from TRBD1 or TRBD2 (5 bases each). The CDR3 extends over 14 amino acids. CDR1 is MNHNS, CDR2 SASEGT, per germline. The V end lost 5 bases, the J end lost 0 bases, and 11 bases lay between the germline ends. The CDR3 protein is CASSRGRNSYEQYF. The DNA for the CDR3 is TGTGCCAGCAGTAGGGGACGGAACTCCTACGAGCAGTACTTC.

This rearrangement joins TRBV7-3 to TRBJ2-5; 9 bases are a match to TRBD1. Germline V gene sequence: CDR1 SGHTA, CDR2 FQGTGA. Trimming took 3 bases from V and 2 from J; bases not matched to a gene: 4. This CDR3 region has 15 residues. The CDR3: CASSFGTGKQETQYF. In nucleotides, the CDR3 is TGTGCCAGCAGCTTTGGGACAGGGAAACAAGAGACCCAGTACTTC.

Comments on this clonotype: A junction end diverges from the germline sequence, so it may reflect a read error. The V and J genes are TRBV7-6 and TRBJ2-1; maybe TRBD1 (6 bases). The CDR3 has 14 residues. Germline CDR1 reads SGHVS; CDR2 reads FNYEAQ. The CDR3 reads CVSSQIQGYNEQFF. CDR3 nucleotide sequence: TGTGTCAGCAGTCAAATACAGGGATACAATGAGCAGTTCTTC.

Details on this clonotype: Possible read error: a much larger clone is one base away. The genes are TRBV20-1 and TRBJ2-7; TRBD1 matches at 11 bases. The CDR3 totals 14 residues. V trimming: 0 bases; J trimming: 6 bases; junction bases outside the gene matches: 4. Germline CDR1 reads DFQATT; CDR2 reads SNEGSKA (reference sequence). DNA of the CDR3: TGCAGTGCTAGAGACGGACAGGGGGCATGCGAGCAGTACTTC. Amino acid sequence: CSARDGQGACEQYF.

The rearrangement links TRBV18 to TRBJ2-1; 8 nucleotides line up with TRBD2. In germline, CDR1 is KGHSH, CDR2 LQKENI. Trimming removed 1 base from V and 0 bases from J; junction bases left unmatched: 8. The CDR3 has 18 amino acids. The CDR3: CASSPRTSPQSSYNEQFF. For the CDR3, the DNA is TGTGCCAGCTCACCACGGACTAGCCCTCAGAGCTCCTACAATGAGCAGTTCTTC. Together with reference TRBV18 and TRBJ2-1, the CDR3 gives the full variable domain: NAGVMQNPRHLVRRRGQEARLRCSPMKGHSHVYWYRQLPEEGLKFMVYLQKENIIDESGMPKERFSAEFPKEGPSILRIQQVVRGDSAAYFCASSPRTSPQSSYNEQFFGPGTRLTVL.

The chain couples TRBV29-1 to TRBJ1-2, with unresolved D. Germline V CDR1 and CDR2: SQVTM, ANQGSEA. This CDR3 spans 12 amino acids. The V end was cut by 6 bases, the J end by 0 bases, with 8 bases between. The CDR3 is CSVAGANYGYTF. As DNA, the CDR3 is TGCAGCGTGGCCGGGGCTAACTATGGCTACACCTTC.

This clonotype has more than one count but fewer than ten. The genes are TRBV7-6 and TRBJ2-1; D might be TRBD2 (6 bases). Trimming removed 2 bases from V and 0 bases from J, with 11 bases in between. CDR1 and CDR2 from the germline V gene are SGHVS and FNYEAQ. The CDR3 consists of 16 residues. The CDR3, as DNA: TGTGCCAGCAGCTTATCGGAGGGAGACTCCTACAATGAGCAGTTCTTC. It specifies CASSLSEGDSYNEQFF.

A few counts support this clonotype. CDR3 amino acids: CASSWRSSYEQYF. The CDR3 coding sequence is TGTGCCAGTAGTTGGCGGTCCTCCTACGAGCAGTACTTC. The rearrangement links TRBV19 to TRBJ2-7; D not resolved. CDR1 and CDR2 (germline): LNHDA, SQIVND (reference sequence). The CDR3 is 13 amino acids. Trimming cost V 5 bases and J 0 bases, with 8 bases left between them.

This clonotype has a handful of counts. The V call is TRBV2, the J call TRBJ1-2; the D is unclear. This CDR3 is built from 13 residues. V gave up 1 base and J gave up 8 bases, with 11 bases separating them. The germline V gene has CDR1 SNHLY and CDR2 FYNNEI. The CDR3 protein is CASSEVPAYGYTF. The CDR3 DNA reads TGTGCCAGCAGTGAAGTACCCGCCTACGGCTACACCTTC.

A remark on this clonotype: At one end the junction does not follow the germline gene, possibly because of a read error. This sequence joins TRBV7-9 and TRBJ2-5; 7 positions agree with TRBD1. This CDR3 contains 16 residues. In germline, CDR1 is SEHNR, CDR2 FQNEAQ (reference sequence). The CDR3 protein is CASSQEHGTVQETQYF. The CDR3 bases are TGCGCCAGCAGCCAGGAACACGGGACAGTCCAAGAGACCCAGTACTTC.

This clonotype was picked up many times. The chain is built from TRBV27 and TRBJ1-1, with TRBD1 matching over 8 bases. From germline, CDR1 is MNHEY and CDR2 SMNVEV (reference sequence). The CDR3 totals 17 residues. V trimming: 2 bases; J trimming: 8 bases; junction bases outside the gene matches: 16. The CDR3 nucleotides read TGTGCCAGCAGTTTAAAGGCAGGGGGCGCTTGGGTTCAGGAAGCTTTCTTT. It specifies CASSLKAGGAWVQEAFF.

Turning to this clonotype: This may be a read error, as it is one base from a much larger clone. The chain combines TRBV28 with TRBJ2-7, with D possibly TRBD1 on 6 matching bases. The DNA end favors TRBJ2-5, so the J call may be wrong. Germline-derived CDR1 and CDR2 are MDHEN and SYDVKM. CDR3 length: 13 amino acids. The CDR3 DNA reads TGTGCCAGCGGTTGGGGGCTTCAAGAGACCCAGTACTTC. Protein: CASGWGLQETQYF.

Concerning this clonotype itself: Since a much larger clone is just one base distant, this may be a read error. This chain links TRBV6-2 or TRBV6-3 with TRBJ2-2, with D possibly called TRBD1 or TRBD2 (5 bases each). Germline-derived CDR1 and CDR2 are MNHEY and SVGEGT. The CDR3 loop spans 14 amino acids. The CDR3: CASRGTTNNGELFF. The CDR3 region has the DNA TGTGCCAGCAGAGGGACGACGAACAACGGGGAGCTGTTTTTT.

In nucleotides, the CDR3 is TGTGCCACCACCCCCTCCGGGACATTATACAATGAGCAGTTCTTC. Amino acids: CATTPSGTLYNEQFF. The V call is TRBV15, the J call TRBJ2-1, with D possibly matching TRBD1 (6 bases). V lost 7 bases, J lost 4 bases, and 17 bases lay in between. The germline V gene has CDR1 LNHNV and CDR2 YYDKDF (reference sequence). This CDR3 has 15 amino acids.

This clonotype was seen more than once but under ten times. V and J are TRBV7-3 and TRBJ2-1; possibly TRBD2 for D (6 bases). This CDR3 has 16 amino acids. Germline CDR1 SGHTA, CDR2 FQGTGA. V lost 3 bases to trimming and J lost 0 bases, with 12 bases between them. The CDR3: CASSFGWTNSYNEQFF. CDR3 nucleotide sequence: TGTGCCAGCAGCTTTGGATGGACTAACTCCTACAATGAGCAGTTCTTC.

CDR3 in amino acids: CASSSNTGDYGYTF. DNA for the CDR3: TGTGCCAGCAGTTCTAATACAGGGGACTATGGCTACACCTTC. The V gene is TRBV12-3 or TRBV12-4, the J gene TRBJ1-2; 7 bases line up with TRBD1. This CDR3 is built from 14 residues. V lost 4 bases, J lost 3 bases, and 5 bases stayed unmatched.

This chain links TRBV19 with TRBJ2-1; D perhaps matches TRBD2 (6 bases). Trimming stripped 4 bases from V and 3 bases from J, with 13 bases between. The CDR3 extends over 15 amino acids. The germline V gene has CDR1 LNHDA and CDR2 SQIVND (reference sequence). This CDR3 reads CASSRGRSGYNEQFF. In nucleotides, the CDR3 is TGTGCCAGTAGTAGGGGGAGGTCAGGCTACAATGAGCAGTTCTTC.

This clonotype was observed many times. The CDR3 loop is CASRLQGFGSYTEAFF. CDR3 sequence (DNA): TGTGCCAGCAGATTACAGGGGTTTGGTTCTTACACTGAAGCTTTCTTT. This chain joins TRBV27 and TRBJ1-1; 7 bases agree with TRBD1. This CDR3 has 16 amino acids. Trimming cost V 6 bases and J 3 bases; bases outside gene matches: 13. Per germline, CDR1 MNHEY and CDR2 SMNVEV (reference sequence).

J is TRBJ2-3 and V is TRBV7-9; a weak D match, TRBD2 (6 bases). The CDR3 length is 14 residues. Germline V gives CDR1 SEHNR, CDR2 FQNEAQ (reference sequence). The V and J ends lost 5 bases and 7 bases respectively, with 16 bases between them. The CDR3, as DNA: TGTGCCAGCAGCGCTGGGGACTCCTTCAATACGCAGTATTTT. It translates to CASSAGDSFNTQYF. Variable domain in full (rest from reference TRBV7-9 and TRBJ2-3): DTGVSQNPRHKITKRGQNVTFRCDPISEHNRLYWYRQTLGQGPEFLTYFQNEAQLEKSRLLSDRFSAERPKGSFSTLEIQRTEQGDSAMYLCASSAGDSFNTQYFGPGTRLTVL.

The V call is TRBV7-2, the J call TRBJ2-1, with 11 bases fitting TRBD2. The CDR3 spans 17 residues. The ends lost 2 bases at V and 5 bases at J; junction bases unmatched: 8. Germline V gene lookup returns CDR1 SGHTA and CDR2 FQGNSA. As DNA, the CDR3 is TGTGCCAGCAGCTTAAGTTATAGCGGGAGGGCAAACAATGAGCAGTTCTTC. Amino acids: CASSLSYSGRANNEQFF. Full variable domain (outside the CDR3, taken from reference TRBV7-2 and TRBJ2-1): GAGVSQSPSNKVTEKGKDVELRCDPISGHTALYWYRQSLGQGLEFLIYFQGNSAPDKSGLPSDRFSAERTGGSVSTLTIQRTQQEDSAVYLCASSLSYSGRANNEQFFGPGTRLTVL.